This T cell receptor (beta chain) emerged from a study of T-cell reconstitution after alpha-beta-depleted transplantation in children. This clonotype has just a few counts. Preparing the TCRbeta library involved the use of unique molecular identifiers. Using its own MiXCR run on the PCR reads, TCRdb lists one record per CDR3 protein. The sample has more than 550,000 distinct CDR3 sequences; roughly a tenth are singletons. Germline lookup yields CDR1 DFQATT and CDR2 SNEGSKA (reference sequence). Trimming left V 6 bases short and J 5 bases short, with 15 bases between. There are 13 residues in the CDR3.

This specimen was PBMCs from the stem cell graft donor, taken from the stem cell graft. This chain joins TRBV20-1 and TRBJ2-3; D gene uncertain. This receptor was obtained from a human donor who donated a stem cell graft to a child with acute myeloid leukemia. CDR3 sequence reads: CSARLHKGDTQYF. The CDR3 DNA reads TGCAGTGCCCGACTCCACAAGGGAGATACGCAGTATTTT.